Below are 10 T cell receptor beta chains sequenced from a single sample in a study of control samples from healthy donors and cancer patients (dated by TCRdb to the early 2020s). The method behind the library was the immunoSEQ multiplex PCR assay. The immuneACCESS repertoire file appears here via TCRdb, limited to in-frame rearrangements. These files lack a portion of the clones; in checked studies, under half of the deficit traces to unresolved V genes, and the cause of the others is not known. The sample profile shows about 120,000 clones; approximately 90% of them were found once. Roughly 3.7% of the sample goes to the ten largest clones. Sequences were obtained from PBMCs. These TCRs come from a woman in her sixties with lung cancer.

At least ten counts were recorded for this clone. The genes are TRBV6-2 or TRBV6-3 and TRBJ2-7, with 7 positions matching TRBD1. CDR1 is MNHEY and CDR2 is SVGEGT in the germline V gene. The CDR3 covers 13 residues. The ends lost 5 bases at V and 4 bases at J; junction bases unmatched: 5. In DNA, the CDR3 is TGTGCCAGCAGTGTACAGGGGTCTTACGAGCAGTACTTC. It is translated as CASSVQGSYEQYF.

V usage is TRBV4-1 and J usage is TRBJ2-1, with D perhaps matching TRBD1 or TRBD2 (7 bases each). CDR3 length equals 17 residues. Trimming removed 6 bases from V and 1 base from J, with 19 bases in between. CDR1 and CDR2 from the germline V gene are MGHRA and YSYEKL. Here the CDR3 DNA reads TGCGCCAGCAGTCCTAAAGGGGAGGGGGCTTCCTACAATGAGCAGTTCTTC. Protein sequence: CASSPKGEGASYNEQFF.

The genes are TRBV19 and TRBJ2-3; 8 bases map to TRBD2. The CDR3 runs 16 residues. Germline assignment: CDR1 LNHDA and CDR2 SQIVND (reference sequence). Losses at the gene ends were 1 base for V and 2 bases for J; bases not matched to a gene: 5. The CDR3 reads CASSIVTAGATDTQYF. CDR3 in DNA: TGTGCCAGTAGTATAGTGACAGCGGGGGCCACAGATACGCAGTATTTT.

The V and J genes are TRBV5-6 and TRBJ1-6, with D possibly TRBD1 on 6 matching bases. Germline V gives CDR1 SGHDT, CDR2 YYEEEE. The CDR3 has 16 residues. The ends were cut back, 1 base at V and 5 bases at J, with 13 bases in the middle. In nucleotides, the CDR3 is TGTGCCAGCAGCTTGTTAGGGGGGGCCAATAATTCACCCCTCCACTTT. Amino acids: CASSLLGGANNSPLHF.

The chain couples TRBV7-9 to TRBJ2-1, with D unclear. Germline CDR1 and CDR2: SEHNR and FQNEAQ (reference sequence). The CDR3 loop spans 13 amino acids. Trimming stripped 5 bases from V and 3 bases from J, with 8 bases between. The CDR3 sequence: CASSASLYNEQFF. The CDR3 DNA reads as TGTGCCAGCAGCGCCAGCCTCTACAATGAGCAGTTCTTC.

On this clone itself: The junction shows a germline mismatch at one end, possibly a read error. This chain joins TRBV7-7 and TRBJ2-5; possible D gene TRBD2, 5 bases. CDR1 SSHAT and CDR2 FNYEAQ come from the germline V gene (reference sequence). The CDR3 loop spans 14 amino acids. CDR3 region: CASSLEQAARTQYF. Here the CDR3 DNA reads TGTGCTAGCAGCTTAGAACAAGCGGCCAGAACCCAGTACTTC.

The rearrangement links TRBV12-3 or TRBV12-4 to TRBJ2-7; a weak D match, TRBD1 (6 bases). The CDR3 sequence is 13 residues long. The ends were cut back, 3 bases at V and 3 bases at J, with 9 bases in the middle. The CDR3 protein is CASSFTGIYEQYF. CDR3 coding DNA: TGTGCCAGCAGTTTTACAGGGATCTACGAGCAGTACTTC.

CDR3 residues: CASSPTELSPLHF. DNA of the CDR3: TGTGCCAGCAGTCCCACGGAGTTGTCACCCCTCCACTTT. The V and J genes are TRBV12-3 or TRBV12-4 and TRBJ1-6; D call uncertain. The CDR3 extends over 13 amino acids. The germline V and J ends were trimmed by 5 bases and 10 bases, with 12 bases remaining between them.

The genes are TRBV5-5 and TRBJ2-3, with D uncertain. CDR3 size: 13 residues. V was cut by 1 base and J by 3 bases, with 6 bases left in between. Germline V gene data show CDR1 as SGHKS and CDR2 as YYEKEE (reference sequence). The CDR3 DNA reads as TGTGCCAGCAGCTTGAGTGGGACAGATACGCAGTATTTT. Amino acid sequence: CASSLSGTDTQYF.

In regard to this clone: Other nucleotide sequences in the sample specify the same CDR3. V is TRBV5-1 and J is TRBJ1-2; 11 bases match TRBD1. Germline V gene lookup returns CDR1 SGHRS and CDR2 YFSETQ. The ends lost 0 bases at V and 8 bases at J; junction bases unmatched: 6. There are 15 residues in the CDR3. The CDR3 protein is CASSLAGTGGEGYTF. In DNA form, the CDR3 reads TGCGCCAGCAGCTTGGCCGGGACAGGGGGAGAAGGCTACACCTTC.